This TCR beta chain is drawn from a study of ipilimumab plus nivolumab after autologous stem cell transplantation. At the level of the study: The myeloma cohort included high-risk transplant-naive patients and patients relapsing within 3 years of a first autologous transplant.

Patients received nivolumab 3 mg/kg at weeks 1, 4, 7, 10, then fortnightly to week 26. Some clones are missing from TCRdb's copy, which holds only in-frame ones; the method was immunoSEQ multiplex PCR. The sample gives tens of thousands of clones, 80% to 95% of which show up once; 0.75% to 1% is in the top ten. Germline CDR1 and CDR2: MNHEY and SVGAGI. This CDR3 comprises 15 residues. V gave up 6 bases and J gave up 8 bases; unmatched junction bases: 8. The sequence derives from a male donor with multiple myeloma. This chain joins TRBV6-5 and TRBJ2-1; 12 bases are a match to TRBD2. Specimen: PBMCs, collected in a trial of ipilimumab plus nivolumab as post-transplant consolidation. CDR3 sequence: CASSQTSGSWHEQFF. The DNA of the CDR3 is TGTGCCAGCAGCCAGACTAGCGGGAGTTGGCATGAGCAGTTCTTC.